The rows below give T cell receptor beta chains drawn from one sample of a study of blood T cell repertoires in COVID-19. TCRdb's copy holds only in-frame clones and misses some; the assay was immunoSEQ multiplex PCR. This table has about 120,000 clones, over 65% appearing once. The sample comprised peripheral blood. The receptors derive from a woman in her thirties or forties with acute or convalescent COVID-19. The CDR3 runs from the conserved cysteine through the conserved F or W. D genes are given only for firm matches. Clone size, where shown, is once, few, many, or a class for clones that have expanded.

TRBD1,TRBJ1-2,TRBV5-6,few,TGTGCCAGCAGCCCCATTACCGGACAGGGGGGTAAGGCGATCTATGGCTACACCTTC,CASSPITGQGGKAIYGYTF
.,TRBJ2-3,TRBV9,.,TGTGCCAGCAGCGCCCCCAAGTCCTTAGCGGATAGCACAGATACGCAGTATTTT,CASSAPKSLADSTDTQYF
TRBD1,TRBJ1-5,TRBV27,.,TGTGCCAGCAGCTCGACAGGGGGCGAGCAGCCCCAGCATTTT,CASSSTGGEQPQHF
.,TRBJ1-5,TRBV21-1,.,TGTGCCAGCAGCCACGACAGGGGCGGCAATCAGCCCCAGCATTTT,CASSHDRGGNQPQHF
.,TRBJ1-2,TRBV6-5,.,TGTGCCAGCAGCAATCGGCAAGGGGGTAACTATGGCTACACCTTC,CASSNRQGGNYGYTF
.,TRBJ1-2,TRBV12-3/TRBV12-4,.,TGTGCCAGCAGTTTTGAGGGGAGGGGCTACACCTTC,CASSFEGRGYTF
.,TRBJ1-2,TRBV19,.,TGTGCCAGTAGTGGTATCACAACTAACTATGGCTACACCTTC,CASSGITTNYGYTF
.,TRBJ1-1,TRBV7-9,.,TGTGCCAGCAGCTTAGACTCCAACACTGAAGCTTTCTTT,CASSLDSNTEAFF
TRBD2,TRBJ2-1,TRBV10-3,.,TGTGCCACCACCTCTAGCGGGGGAGCCTACAATGAGCAGTTCTTC,CATTSSGGAYNEQFF
.,TRBJ1-1,TRBV5-1,.,TGCGCCAGCAGCTTGGCCTGGGGCAGAACGAACACTGAAGCTTTCTTT,CASSLAWGRTNTEAFF
.,TRBJ2-7,TRBV25-1,.,TGTGCCAGCAGTGACGCTCCGGGGGCGGGGGCCTACGAGCAGTACTTC,CASSDAPGAGAYEQYF
.,TRBJ2-2,TRBV7-2,.,TGTGCCAGCAGCTTAGTTGGAGGGAACACCGGGGAGCTGTTTTTT,CASSLVGGNTGELFF
TRBD2,TRBJ2-7,TRBV28,.,TGTGCCAGCAGTGCCACTAGCGGGGGGGCCTACGAGCAGTACTTC,CASSATSGGAYEQYF
TRBD2,TRBJ2-1,TRBV5-5,.,TGTGCCAGCAGCCTCCAAGGGACTAGCGGGGGTTATGAGCAGTTCTTC,CASSLQGTSGGYEQFF
TRBD2,TRBJ2-5,TRBV3-1/TRBV3-2,.,TGTGCCAGCAGCCCTAGACCGAGAAAGGGACTAGCGGGGGAAGAGACCCAGTACTTC,CASSPRPRKGLAGEETQYF